Listed below are T cell receptor beta chains from one sample, sequenced in a study of cytomegalovirus exposure and HLA in healthy donors. TCRdb's copy holds only in-frame clones and misses some; the assay was immunoSEQ multiplex PCR. The sample shows 250,000 to 350,000 clones, around 86% of them seen only once. Sample: PBMCs. All receptors derive from a middle-aged man in good health and CMV-seropositive. Both conserved end residues are part of each CDR3. A D gene is named only where the DNA matches it firmly. Clone size is given for some rows only: seen once, a few or many times, or a class if the clone is expanded.

TRBJ2-2,NA,TRBV18,TRBD1,CASSPGQHTGELFF,TGTGCCAGCTCACCGGGACAGCATACCGGGGAGCTGTTTTTT
TRBJ2-7,once,TRBV6-5,TRBD2,CASSSGTSGNEQYF,TGTGCCAGCAGTTCCGGGACTAGCGGGAACGAGCAGTACTTC
TRBJ2-5,NA,TRBV5-6,TRBD2,CASIWNGRPQGTQYF,TGTGCCAGCATCTGGAACGGGAGGCCCCAAGGGACCCAGTACTTC
TRBJ2-5,NA,TRBV29-1,NA,CSVEGARQAQYF,TGCAGCGTTGAAGGGGCCAGGCAGGCCCAGTACTTC
TRBJ2-7,few,TRBV9,TRBD1,CASSASTGQGYEQYF,TGTGCCAGCAGCGCTTCAACGGGACAGGGCTACGAGCAGTACTTC
TRBJ1-6,NA,TRBV7-2,NA,CASSLAWRDSPLHF,TGTGCCAGCAGCTTAGCGTGGCGGGATTCACCCCTCCACTTT
TRBJ1-3,NA,TRBV9,NA,CASTQGAGLSGNTIYF,TGTGCCAGCACCCAGGGAGCGGGGCTCTCTGGAAACACCATATATTTT
TRBJ2-1,NA,TRBV5-8,NA,CASSPGTLEGYNEQFF,TGTGCCAGCAGCCCGGGGACTCTCGAGGGCTACAATGAGCAGTTCTTC
TRBJ2-5,NA,TRBV28,NA,CASGIIQETIETQYF,TGTGCCAGCGGAATTATACAGGAAACGATAGAGACCCAGTACTTC
TRBJ2-5,NA,TRBV7-7,TRBD1,CASSPGTGLETQYF,TGTGCTAGCAGTCCCGGGACAGGGCTCGAGACCCAGTACTTC
TRBJ1-3,few,TRBV5-6,NA,CASSLWGRSGNTIYF,TGTGCCAGCAGCTTGTGGGGCCGCTCTGGAAACACCATATATTTT
TRBJ2-7,once,TRBV4-2,TRBD2,CASSLAGRGSYEQYF,TGTGCCAGCAGCCTAGCGGGACGGGGCTCCTACGAGCAGTACTTC
TRBJ2-1,NA,TRBV23-1,TRBD1,CASSRAGTGRCNEQFF,TGCGCCAGCAGTCGAGCCGGGACAGGGCGTTGCAATGAGCAGTTCTTC
TRBJ1-1,NA,TRBV10-3,NA,CAISDWAGYTEAFF,TGTGCCATCAGTGACTGGGCGGGATACACTGAAGCTTTCTTT
TRBJ2-7,NA,TRBV4-2,TRBD2,CASSRIGTRRYESSYEQYF,TGTGCCAGCAGCCGTATCGGGACTAGGCGGTATGAGTCTTCCTACGAGCAGTACTTC
TRBJ2-7,NA,TRBV4-3,TRBD1,CASSQDSGQVSYEQYF,TGCGCCAGCAGCCAAGATTCGGGACAGGTTTCCTACGAGCAGTACTTC
TRBJ1-1,NA,TRBV5-1,TRBD1,CASSVTGTEFTEAFF,TGCGCCAGCAGCGTGACAGGGACCGAATTCACTGAAGCTTTCTTT
TRBJ1-2,NA,TRBV7-6,NA,CASSATGANYGYTF,TGTGCCAGCAGCGCGACAGGAGCTAACTATGGCTACACCTTC
TRBJ2-7,NA,TRBV7-9,NA,CASSSATSDEQYF,TGTGCCAGCAGCTCGGCTACTAGTGACGAGCAGTACTTC
TRBJ2-3,NA,TRBV19,TRBD1,CASSFDRDTDTQYF,TGTGCCAGTAGTTTCGACAGGGACACAGATACGCAGTATTTT
TRBJ2-6,NA,TRBV19,NA,CASSIGGSGANVLTF,TGTGCCAGTAGTATCGGCGGCTCTGGGGCCAACGTCCTGACTTTC
TRBJ2-2,NA,TRBV13,TRBD2,CASSSGTSGRASNTGELFF,TGTGCCAGCAGCTCTGGGACTAGCGGGAGGGCCTCCAACACCGGGGAGCTGTTTTTT
TRBJ1-1,NA,TRBV7-2,NA,CASSAHGGGGVWVTEAFF,TGTGCCAGCAGCGCCCATGGGGGGGGAGGGGTCTGGGTCACTGAAGCTTTCTTT
TRBJ2-1,once,TRBV14,NA,CASSLGVRAYNEQFF,TGTGCCAGCAGCCTTGGGGTCAGGGCCTACAATGAGCAGTTCTTC
TRBJ1-4,NA,TRBV28,TRBD1,CASSPRDRANEKLFF,TGTGCCAGCAGTCCCCGGGACAGGGCCAATGAAAAACTGTTTTTT
TRBJ2-7,NA,TRBV5-1,NA,CASSLALDEQYF,TGCGCCAGCAGCTTGGCCCTAGACGAGCAGTACTTC
TRBJ2-1,NA,TRBV10-1,TRBD2,CASSESLVAGGEQFF,TGCGCCAGCAGTGAGTCCCTCGTAGCGGGAGGCGAGCAGTTCTTC
TRBJ2-3,once,TRBV10-2,TRBD2,CASSVAGRATDTQYF,TGCGCCAGCAGTGTAGCCGGGAGGGCCACAGATACGCAGTATTTT
TRBJ2-1,many,TRBV2,NA,CASSPGRSYNEQFF,TGTGCCTCCAGCCCAGGGAGGTCCTACAATGAGCAGTTCTTC
TRBJ2-7,NA,TRBV4-3,TRBD1,CASSQDGDRGLYEQYF,TGCGCCAGCAGCCAAGATGGGGACAGGGGGCTCTACGAGCAGTACTTC
TRBJ1-3,NA,TRBV7-2,TRBD1,CASSYLDRDSNTIYF,TGTGCCAGCAGCTACCTGGACAGGGATTCAAACACCATATATTTT
TRBJ1-4,NA,TRBV9,NA,CASSALDSPTNEKLFF,TGTGCCAGCAGCGCCCTGGACAGCCCAACTAATGAAAAACTGTTTTTT
TRBJ1-2,NA,TRBV5-1,NA,CASSSDGDYGYTF,TGCGCCAGCAGCTCCGACGGAGACTATGGCTACACCTTC
TRBJ2-2,NA,TRBV5-1,TRBD1,CASSSTGIAGELFF,TGCGCCAGCAGCTCGACAGGGATCGCCGGGGAGCTGTTTTTT
TRBJ2-5,NA,TRBV2,NA,CASSERGSAEETQYF,TGTGCCAGCAGTGAACGTGGGAGCGCAGAAGAGACCCAGTACTTC
TRBJ2-1,NA,TRBV29-1,TRBD2,CSPLTSTNEQFF,TGCAGCCCCTTGACTAGCACCAATGAGCAGTTCTTC
TRBJ1-1,NA,TRBV2,TRBD1,CASRGQGNTEAFF,TGTGCCAGCAGAGGACAGGGAAACACTGAAGCTTTCTTT
TRBJ1-6,NA,TRBV5-1,TRBD1,CASSLAGTGVSPLHF,TGCGCCAGCAGCTTGGCCGGGACAGGGGTTTCACCCCTCCACTTT
TRBJ2-1,NA,TRBV5-4,NA,CASSLAGVIYNEQFF,TGTGCCAGCAGCTTAGCGGGCGTTATCTACAATGAGCAGTTCTTC
TRBJ1-1,NA,TRBV5-1,NA,CASSLDPSGAEAFF,TGCGCCAGCAGCTTGGACCCATCGGGAGCTGAAGCTTTCTTT
TRBJ2-1,NA,TRBV28,NA,CASSLYPGREEQFF,TGTGCCAGCAGTTTATACCCAGGGCGAGAAGAGCAGTTCTTC
TRBJ2-7,NA,TRBV7-6,TRBD2,CASSLAAGGRPEQYF,TGTGCCAGCAGCTTAGCGGCGGGAGGACGCCCCGAGCAGTACTTC
TRBJ2-5,NA,TRBV18,TRBD2,CASSPRLAGGRRLETQYF,TGTGCCAGCTCACCACGGCTAGCGGGAGGACGGCGGTTGGAGACCCAGTACTTC
TRBJ1-4,NA,TRBV5-1,NA,CASSFTATNEKLFF,TGCGCCAGCAGCTTCACAGCAACTAATGAAAAACTGTTTTTT
TRBJ2-2,NA,TRBV4-3,NA,CASSQAKVLGKNTGELFF,TGCGCCAGCAGCCAAGCAAAGGTACTAGGGAAGAACACCGGGGAGCTGTTTTTT
TRBJ1-5,few,TRBV6-6,TRBD1,CASSYGTGGQPQHF,TGTGCCAGCAGTTACGGGACAGGTGGTCAGCCCCAGCATTTT
TRBJ2-3,NA,TRBV18,TRBD2,CASSPRMVAGIGGTDTQYF,TGTGCCAGCTCACCACGGATGGTAGCGGGAATAGGTGGAACAGATACGCAGTATTTT
TRBJ2-7,NA,TRBV4-1,TRBD2,CASSQVAGSAYEQYF,TGCGCCAGCAGCCAAGTAGCGGGATCTGCCTACGAGCAGTACTTC
TRBJ2-1,NA,TRBV19,NA,CASSMVGGFGEQFF,TGTGCCAGTAGTATGGTGGGAGGATTCGGTGAGCAGTTCTTC
TRBJ1-2,NA,TRBV29-1,NA,CSVEVFRAEGYTF,TGCAGCGTTGAAGTGTTCAGGGCCGAAGGCTACACCTTC
TRBJ1-5,few,TRBV19,TRBD1,CASSPRGFSGQPQHF,TGTGCCAGTAGTCCCAGGGGGTTTAGCGGCCAGCCCCAGCATTTT
TRBJ2-7,NA,TRBV2,NA,CASNARSYEQYF,TGTGCCAGCAACGCGAGAAGCTACGAGCAGTACTTC
TRBJ2-3,few,TRBV9,TRBD2,CASATGGPHTDTQYF,TGTGCCAGCGCCACGGGGGGGCCACACACAGATACGCAGTATTTT
TRBJ2-7,NA,TRBV28,TRBD2,CASSWVPGLADYEQYF,TGTGCCAGCAGCTGGGTACCGGGACTAGCGGATTACGAGCAGTACTTC
TRBJ2-1,NA,TRBV25-1,NA,CASSDPRTGLNEQFF,TGTGCCAGCAGTGATCCCCGAACAGGTCTCAATGAGCAGTTCTTC
TRBJ1-1,NA,TRBV5-1,NA,CASTTGGENTEAFF,TGCGCCAGCACCACGGGAGGAGAGAACACTGAAGCTTTCTTT
TRBJ2-2,NA,TRBV29-1,TRBD2,CSVGSSGIGELFF,TGCAGCGTTGGATCTAGCGGGATCGGGGAGCTGTTTTTT
TRBJ1-1,once,TRBV27,TRBD1,CASSSNRGREPEAFF,TGTGCCAGCAGTTCAAACAGGGGGCGGGAGCCTGAAGCTTTCTTT
TRBJ1-5,NA,TRBV27,NA,CASSFLVGARNQPQHF,TGTGCCAGCAGTTTTCTAGTTGGGGCGAGGAATCAGCCCCAGCATTTT